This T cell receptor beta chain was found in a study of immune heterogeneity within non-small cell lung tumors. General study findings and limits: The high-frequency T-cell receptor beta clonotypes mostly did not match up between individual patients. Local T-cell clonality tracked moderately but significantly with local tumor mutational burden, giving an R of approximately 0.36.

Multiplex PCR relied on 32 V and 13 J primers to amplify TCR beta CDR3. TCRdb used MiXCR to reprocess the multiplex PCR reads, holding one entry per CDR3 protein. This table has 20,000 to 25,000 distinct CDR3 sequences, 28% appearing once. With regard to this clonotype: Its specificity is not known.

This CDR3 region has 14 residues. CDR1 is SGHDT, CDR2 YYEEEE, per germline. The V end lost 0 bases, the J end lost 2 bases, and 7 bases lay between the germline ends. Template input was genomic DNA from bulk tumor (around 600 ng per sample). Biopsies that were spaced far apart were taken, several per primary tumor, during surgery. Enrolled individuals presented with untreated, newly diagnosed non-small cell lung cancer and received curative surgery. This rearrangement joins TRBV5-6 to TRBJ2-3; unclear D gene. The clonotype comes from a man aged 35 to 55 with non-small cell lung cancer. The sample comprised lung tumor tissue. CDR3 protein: CASSLASFTDTQYF. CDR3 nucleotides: TGTGCCAGCAGCTTGGCTAGTTTCACAGATACGCAGTATTTT.